This T cell receptor beta chain was recovered during a study of blood T cell repertoires in COVID-19. This clone was detected once. Assay: immunoSEQ multiplex PCR; the TCRdb copy retains only in-frame clones and omits some. Among roughly 97,000 clones, 70% to 85% were seen once, and the ten largest hold approximately 3.3%. CDR1 and CDR2 (germline): KGHDR, SFDVKD. There are 18 residues in the CDR3. With 1 base removed from V and 2 bases from J, the gap between germline ends came to 17 bases. What was sequenced was peripheral blood. The chain employs TRBV24-1 and TRBJ2-1; perhaps TRBD2 as D (6 bases). The TCR originated in a woman at least 80 years old with active or convalescent COVID-19. CDR3 protein: CATSDFRTGTPAYNEQFF. In nucleotides, the CDR3 is TGTGCCACCAGTGATTTTAGAACCGGGACTCCAGCCTACAATGAGCAGTTCTTC.